The rows below give T cell receptor beta chains drawn from one sample of a study of metastatic and nonmetastatic thyroid tumors. TCRdb called clones again from the PCR reads with MiXCR. Of over 25,000 clones listed, 15% to 20% were seen once; the top ten hold over 9.5%. Specimen: blood. These receptors originate from a female donor with papillary thyroid cancer or a benign thyroid nodule (not recorded which). Some clones in this sample may be carry-over from other donors' samples. Each CDR3 is given with its conserved first and last residue. A D gene is named only where the DNA matches it firmly. The listing skips clone size in some rows; elsewhere it reads once, few, many or a size class.

CDR3 length,V gene,clone size,D gene,J gene,CDR3 protein,CDR3 DNA
15,TRBV6-1,medium-sized,-,TRBJ1-5,CASSEEDGLYQPQHF,TGTGCCAGCAGTGAAGAGGACGGACTATATCAGCCCCAGCATTTT
14,TRBV6-1,medium-sized,TRBD1,TRBJ2-2,CASKTGFVAGELFF,TGTGCCAGCAAGACAGGGTTTGTGGCCGGGGAGCTGTTTTTT
17,TRBV11-2,-,-,TRBJ2-3,CASISLRAGGSTDTQYF,TGTGCCAGCATCTCCCTCCGGGCGGGCGGGAGCACAGATACGCAGTATTTT
16,TRBV11-1,many,TRBD2,TRBJ2-3,CASSLGAGGRTDTQYF,TGTGCCAGCAGCCTCGGGGCGGGGGGCCGCACAGATACGCAGTATTTT
13,TRBV30,many,-,TRBJ2-5,CAWSPTGQETQYF,TGTGCCTGGAGTCCCACCGGCCAAGAGACCCAGTACTTC
13,TRBV19,many,-,TRBJ2-1,CASSTELYNEQFF,TGTGCCAGTAGTACCGAATTATACAATGAGCAGTTCTTC
14,TRBV20-1,-,TRBD1,TRBJ2-5,CSDAQRTGGETQYF,TGCAGTGATGCCCAGAGGACAGGGGGCGAGACCCAGTACTTC
14,TRBV6-1,many,-,TRBJ1-1,CASSVSGLYTEAFF,TGTGCCAGCAGTGTTTCGGGGTTGTACACTGAAGCTTTCTTT
16,TRBV10-3,many,TRBD2,TRBJ2-3,CAITTSGAPTPDTQYF,TGTGCCATCACCACTAGCGGGGCCCCGACTCCCGATACGCAGTATTTT
11,TRBV20-1,many,-,TRBJ2-5,CSEGARETQYF,TGCAGTGAAGGGGCCCGGGAGACCCAGTACTTC
14,TRBV9,many,-,TRBJ1-3,CASSALGSGNTIYF,TGTGCCAGCAGCGCCCTCGGGAGTGGAAACACCATATATTTT
17,TRBV5-8,-,TRBD2,TRBJ2-5,CASSRGLAGTFSETQYF,TGTGCCAGCAGCCGGGGACTAGCGGGGACCTTCTCCGAGACCCAGTACTTC
15,TRBV4-1,-,TRBD2,TRBJ2-2,CASSPPGLVSGELFF,TGCGCCAGCAGTCCTCCGGGACTAGTATCCGGGGAGCTGTTTTTT
13,TRBV11-2,-,-,TRBJ1-2,CASSARTDYGYTF,TGTGCCAGCAGCGCTCGGACAGATTATGGCTACACCTTC
12,TRBV29-1,many,-,TRBJ2-1,CSVEDNNNEQFF,TGCAGCGTTGAAGATAATAACAATGAGCAGTTCTTC
13,TRBV5-8,many,-,TRBJ2-5,CASSFYQQETQYF,TGTGCCAGCAGCTTCTATCAGCAAGAGACCCAGTACTTC